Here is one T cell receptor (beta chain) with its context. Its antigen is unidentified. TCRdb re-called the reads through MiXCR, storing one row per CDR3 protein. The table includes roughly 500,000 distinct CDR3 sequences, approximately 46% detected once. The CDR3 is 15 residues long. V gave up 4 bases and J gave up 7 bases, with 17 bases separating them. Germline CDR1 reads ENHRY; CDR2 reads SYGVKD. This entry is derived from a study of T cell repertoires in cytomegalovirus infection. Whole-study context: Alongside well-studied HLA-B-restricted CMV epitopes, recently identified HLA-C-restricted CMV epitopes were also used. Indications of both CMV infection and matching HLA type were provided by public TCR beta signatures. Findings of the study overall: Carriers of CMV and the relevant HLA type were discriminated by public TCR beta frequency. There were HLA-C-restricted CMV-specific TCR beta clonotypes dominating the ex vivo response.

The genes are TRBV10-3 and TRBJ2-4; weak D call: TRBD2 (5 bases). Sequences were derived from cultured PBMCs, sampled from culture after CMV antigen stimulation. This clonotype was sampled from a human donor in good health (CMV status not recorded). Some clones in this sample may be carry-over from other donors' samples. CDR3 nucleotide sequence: TGTGCCATCAGTGGTTCACATGCGGGTGGGAACATTCAGTACTTC. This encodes CAISGSHAGGNIQYF.